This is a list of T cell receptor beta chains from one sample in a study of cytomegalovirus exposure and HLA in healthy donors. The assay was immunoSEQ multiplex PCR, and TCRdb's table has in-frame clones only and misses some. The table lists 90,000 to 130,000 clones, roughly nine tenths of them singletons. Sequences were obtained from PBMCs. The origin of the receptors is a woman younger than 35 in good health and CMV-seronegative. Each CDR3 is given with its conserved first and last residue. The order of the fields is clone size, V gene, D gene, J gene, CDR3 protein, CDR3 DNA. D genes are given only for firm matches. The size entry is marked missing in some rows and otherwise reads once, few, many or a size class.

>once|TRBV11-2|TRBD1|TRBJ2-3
CASSLQGTDTQYF
TGTGCCAGCAGCCTACAGGGGACAGATACGCAGTATTTT
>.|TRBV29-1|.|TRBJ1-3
CSVGTRGAGGLGNTIYF
TGCAGCGTCGGCACCCGGGGAGCTGGGGGCCTCGGAAACACCATATATTTT
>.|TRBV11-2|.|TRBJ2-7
CASSLRTDTTYEQYF
TGTGCCAGCAGCCTCCGGACAGATACTACCTACGAGCAGTACTTC
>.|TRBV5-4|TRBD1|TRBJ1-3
CASSAARDSSGNTIYF
TGTGCCAGCAGCGCCGCCAGGGACAGCTCTGGAAACACCATATATTTT
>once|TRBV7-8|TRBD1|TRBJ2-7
CASSEDRGPSYEQYF
TGTGCCAGCAGCGAAGACAGGGGGCCCTCCTACGAGCAGTACTTC
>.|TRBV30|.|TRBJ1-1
CAWRGGTEAFF
TGTGCCTGGAGGGGGGGGACTGAAGCTTTCTTT
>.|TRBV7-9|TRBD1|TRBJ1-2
CASSPGQGHGYTF
TGTGCCAGCAGCCCGGGACAGGGGCATGGCTACACCTTC
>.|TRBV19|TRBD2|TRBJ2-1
CASTTGGGAYNEQFF
TGTGCCAGTACCACGGGTGGGGGGGCCTACAATGAGCAGTTCTTC
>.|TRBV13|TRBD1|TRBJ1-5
CASSTQGAGQPQHF
TGTGCCAGCAGCACGCAGGGGGCTGGTCAGCCCCAGCATTTT
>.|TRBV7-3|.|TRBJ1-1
CASSLSGGSNTEAFF
TGTGCCAGCAGCTTAAGTGGCGGCTCGAACACTGAAGCTTTCTTT
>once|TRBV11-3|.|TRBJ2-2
CASSLGTGTRNTGELFF
TGTGCCAGCAGCTTGGGCACCGGGACACGGAACACCGGGGAGCTGTTTTTT
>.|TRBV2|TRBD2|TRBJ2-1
CASSDYPFGTSGRFNEQFF
TGTGCCAGCAGTGACTACCCCTTTGGGACTAGCGGGAGATTTAATGAGCAGTTCTTC
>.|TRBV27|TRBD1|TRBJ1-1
CASSPRGQGPSEAFF
TGTGCCAGCAGTCCTCGAGGACAGGGACCTTCTGAAGCTTTCTTT
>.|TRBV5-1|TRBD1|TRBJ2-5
CASTPGTGEKTQYF
TGCGCCAGCACTCCGGGGACAGGCGAGAAGACCCAGTACTTC
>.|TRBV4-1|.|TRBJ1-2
CASRSGVVLSNGYTF
TGCGCCAGCAGAAGCGGGGTCGTCCTATCAAATGGCTACACCTTC
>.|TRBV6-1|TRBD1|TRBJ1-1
CASPGQGAISTEAFF
TGTGCCAGCCCTGGTCAGGGGGCTATTAGCACTGAAGCTTTCTTT
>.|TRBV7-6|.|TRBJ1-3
CATSDTDSGNTIYF
TGTGCCACCTCGGATACAGATTCTGGAAACACCATATATTTT
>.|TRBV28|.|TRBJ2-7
CASSSYLRGGLSEQYF
TGTGCCAGCAGTTCCTACCTTCGAGGGGGATTGAGCGAGCAGTACTTC
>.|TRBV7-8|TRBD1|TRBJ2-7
CASSLAGTDSYEQYF
TGTGCCAGCAGCTTAGCCGGGACAGACTCCTACGAGCAGTACTTC